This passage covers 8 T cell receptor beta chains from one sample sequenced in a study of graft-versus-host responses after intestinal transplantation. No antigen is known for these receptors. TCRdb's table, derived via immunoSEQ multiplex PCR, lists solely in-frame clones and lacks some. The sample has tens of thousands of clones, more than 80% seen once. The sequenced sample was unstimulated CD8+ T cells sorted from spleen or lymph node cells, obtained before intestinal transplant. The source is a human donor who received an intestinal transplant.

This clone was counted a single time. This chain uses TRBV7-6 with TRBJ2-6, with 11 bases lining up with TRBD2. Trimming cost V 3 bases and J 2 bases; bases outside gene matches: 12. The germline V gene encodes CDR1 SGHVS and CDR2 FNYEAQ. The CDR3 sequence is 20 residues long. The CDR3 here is CASSFYQTSGKTTGANVLTF. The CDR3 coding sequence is TGTGCCAGCAGCTTCTACCAGACTAGCGGGAAAACTACTGGGGCCAACGTCCTGACTTTC.

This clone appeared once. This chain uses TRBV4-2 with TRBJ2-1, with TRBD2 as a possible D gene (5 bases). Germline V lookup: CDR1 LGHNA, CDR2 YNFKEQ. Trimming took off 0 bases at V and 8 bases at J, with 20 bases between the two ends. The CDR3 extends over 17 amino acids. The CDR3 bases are TGTGCCAGCAGCCAAGATCTAAAGACACCTCTCGGGGATGAGCAGTTCTTC. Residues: CASSQDLKTPLGDEQFF.

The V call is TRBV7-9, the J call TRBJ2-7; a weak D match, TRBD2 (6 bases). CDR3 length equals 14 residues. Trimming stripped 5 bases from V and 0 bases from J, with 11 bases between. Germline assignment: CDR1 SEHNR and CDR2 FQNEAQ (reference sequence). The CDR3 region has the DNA TGTGCCAGCAGCCCCTGGGGGGACTCCTACGAGCAGTACTTC. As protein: CASSPWGDSYEQYF.

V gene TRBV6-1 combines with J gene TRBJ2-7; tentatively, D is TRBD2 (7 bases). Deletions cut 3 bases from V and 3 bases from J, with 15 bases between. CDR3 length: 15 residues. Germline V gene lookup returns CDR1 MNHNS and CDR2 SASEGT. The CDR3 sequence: CASSDFGGAGYEQYF. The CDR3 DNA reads TGTGCCAGCAGTGATTTTGGGGGGGCGGGCTACGAGCAGTACTTC.

The CDR3 nucleotides read TGCAGCGCTACAGGGGGCCCCTCCTACGAGCAGTACTTC. Translated, it gives CSATGGPSYEQYF. The rearrangement links TRBV29-1 to TRBJ2-7, with 9 bases matching TRBD1. J was trimmed by 0 bases and V by 7 bases; bases with no gene match: 4. CDR1 SQVTM and CDR2 ANQGSEA come from the germline V gene. The CDR3 contains 13 residues.

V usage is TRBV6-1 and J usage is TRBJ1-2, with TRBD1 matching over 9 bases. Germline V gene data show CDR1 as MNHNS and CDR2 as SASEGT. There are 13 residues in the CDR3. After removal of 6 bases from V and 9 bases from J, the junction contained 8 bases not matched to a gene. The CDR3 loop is CASSITGGVSYTF. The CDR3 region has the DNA TGTGCCAGCAGCATAACAGGGGGCGTGAGCTACACCTTC.

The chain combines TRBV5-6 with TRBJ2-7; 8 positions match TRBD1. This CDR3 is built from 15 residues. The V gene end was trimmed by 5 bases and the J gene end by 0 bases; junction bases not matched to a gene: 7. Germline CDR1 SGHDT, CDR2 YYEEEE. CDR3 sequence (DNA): TGTGCCAGCAGACACCGCGGGACAGGCTCCTACGAGCAGTACTTC. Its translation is CASRHRGTGSYEQYF.

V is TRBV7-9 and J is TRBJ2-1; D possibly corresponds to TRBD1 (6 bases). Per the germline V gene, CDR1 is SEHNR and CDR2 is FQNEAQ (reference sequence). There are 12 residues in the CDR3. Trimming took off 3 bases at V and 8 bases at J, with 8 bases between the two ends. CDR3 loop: CASSLGADEQFF. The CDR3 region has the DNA TGTGCCAGCAGCTTGGGGGCGGATGAGCAGTTCTTC.